The following is a T cell receptor (beta chain) sequence with its context. The antigen remains unidentified. The data were obtained in a study of T cell responses to AZD1222 COVID-19 vaccine. Whole-study findings and limits: The study found vaccine-associated CD4 TCRs spanning spike, dominant at 160-218 and 743-854.

Germline V gives CDR1 SEHNR, CDR2 FQNEAQ (reference sequence). The CDR3 runs 14 residues. V shed 3 bases and J shed 5 bases, with 10 bases lying between them. TCRdb's table, derived via immunoSEQ multiplex PCR, lists solely in-frame clones and lacks some. The sample shows about 110,000 clones, approximately 88% of them seen only once. This clonotype was sampled from an adult in good health. The source was peripheral blood, collected on day 0 of AZD1222 vaccination. This chain uses TRBV7-9 with TRBJ1-4; no reliable D call. The CDR3 protein is CASSLIQKNEKLFF. CDR3 nucleotide sequence: TGTGCCAGCAGCTTGATACAGAAAAATGAAAAACTGTTTTTT.